These T cell receptor beta chains were read from a single sample in a study of blood T cells in healthy people across ages. MiXCR was run by TCRdb on the 5' RACE reads, yielding one entry per CDR3 protein. This table holds approximately 320,000 distinct CDR3 sequences, roughly a quarter found once. Material for sequencing was blood. The receptors were sampled from a woman in her 70s in good health. Each CDR3 is given with its conserved first and last residue. A D gene is named only where the DNA matches it firmly. Not all rows give a size; the values are once, few, many and, for expanded clones, a class.

TRBJ2-7	many	TRBD1	13	TRBV3-1	CASSPQGADEQYF	TGTGCCAGCAGCCCCCAGGGGGCCGACGAGCAGTACTTC
TRBJ1-4	NA	TRBD1	14	TRBV7-2	CASSLGTGAEKLFF	TGTGCCAGCAGCTTAGGGACAGGGGCGGAAAAACTGTTTTTT
TRBJ2-7	NA	TRBD2	15	TRBV20-1	CSAPGEAGGPYELYF	TGCAGTGCTCCAGGGGAAGCGGGAGGGCCTTACGAGCTGTACTTC
TRBJ2-7	NA	TRBD1	13	TRBV20-1	CSASRDSGSEQYF	TGCAGTGCTAGCCGGGACAGCGGATCCGAGCAGTACTTC
TRBJ1-5	few	NA	11	TRBV5-6	CASSWGQPQHF	TGTGCCAGCAGCTGGGGGCAGCCCCAGCATTTT
TRBJ2-5	many	NA	13	TRBV5-1	CASSYGVQETQYF	TGCGCCAGCAGCTATGGGGTCCAAGAGACCCAGTACTTC
TRBJ2-2	once	NA	15	TRBV7-9	CASSTAKGNTGELFF	TGTGCCAGCAGCACAGCGAAGGGGAACACCGGGGAGCTGTTTTTT
TRBJ2-1	once	TRBD1	15	TRBV5-1	CASSFSGQGVNEQFF	TGCGCCAGCAGCTTCTCAGGACAGGGCGTTAATGAGCAGTTCTTC
TRBJ2-5	NA	TRBD2	15	TRBV6-6	CQTFYSLAKEETQYF	TGTCAAACCTTTTACTCACTAGCGAAAGAAGAGACCCAGTACTTC
TRBJ2-2	NA	TRBD2	19	TRBV18	CASSPSGLAGGTNTGELFF	TGTGCCAGCTCACCTTCAGGACTAGCGGGGGGAACGAACACCGGGGAGCTGTTTTTT
TRBJ1-1	few	NA	14	TRBV7-2	CASSALQGNTEAFF	TGTGCCAGCAGCGCTTTACAGGGGAACACTGAAGCTTTCTTT
TRBJ2-3	many	TRBD2	15	TRBV7-9	CASTRGEGGVDTQYF	TGTGCCAGCACCCGTGGAGAGGGAGGGGTAGATACGCAGTATTTT
TRBJ2-7	NA	TRBD1	13	TRBV20-1	CSPNGDRAYEQYF	TGCAGTCCAAATGGGGACAGGGCATACGAGCAGTACTTC
TRBJ2-5	few	TRBD2	18	TRBV20-1	CSARASSGRLRQQETQYF	TGCAGTGCTAGGGCGTCTAGCGGGAGGTTGCGTCAACAAGAGACCCAGTACTTC
TRBJ2-6	NA	NA	17	TRBV7-9	CASSLARALSGANVLTF	TGTGCCAGCAGCTTAGCTCGGGCCCTCTCTGGGGCCAACGTCCTGACTTTC
TRBJ2-1	NA	TRBD2	16	TRBV28	CASSLWAAGGRDEQFF	TGTGCCAGCAGTTTATGGGCGGCGGGAGGAAGAGATGAGCAGTTCTTC
TRBJ2-5	NA	NA	12	TRBV20-1	CSASDLLETQYF	TGCAGTGCTAGCGACTTGTTGGAGACCCAGTACTTC
TRBJ2-3	NA	NA	14	TRBV20-1	CSAIASSSTDTQYF	TGCAGTGCGATAGCGAGCTCTAGCACAGATACGCAGTATTTT
TRBJ2-1	few	NA	15	TRBV5-1	CASSLEGFGRNEQFF	TGCGCCAGCAGCTTGGAGGGGTTCGGGAGAAATGAGCAGTTCTTC
TRBJ2-3	NA	NA	14	TRBV20-1	CSAARHQFGVSQYF	TGCAGTGCTGCCCGCCACCAGTTCGGGGTGTCGCAGTATTTT